The TCR beta chain described here comes from a study of blood T cell repertoires in COVID-19. Turning to the study itself: The study drew acute and convalescent COVID-19 samples from the United States, Italy and Spain. PBMCs, B-cell-depleted T cells, or T cells provided the cDNA or gDNA that made up the material.

The CDR3 has 12 amino acids. V shed 1 base and J shed 11 bases, with 11 bases lying between them. Germline-derived CDR1 and CDR2 are MGHRA and YSYEKL. Methods used by the authors: Scientists estimated how many nucleated cells there were by amplifying reference gene primers. Here immunoSEQ multiplex PCR was the method, and the copy in TCRdb shows in-frame clones only, minus some. V and J calls and clone size are as listed in that table; D and trimming were resolved from the DNA. Among some 460,000 clones listed, approximately 86% were seen once. Donors of Cohort 3 who recovered were those that had two negative PCRs, clearance, or symptom resolution.

The sequenced sample was PBMCs or T cells enriched from blood (not recorded which). The chain is built from TRBV4-1 and TRBJ1-1, with D tentatively TRBD1 (6 bases). This receptor was obtained from a woman aged 18-29 years who had recovered from COVID-19. The CDR3 nucleotides read TGCGCCAGCAGCCAAGGGGACAACTCCGCTTTCTTT. Translated, it gives CASSQGDNSAFF.